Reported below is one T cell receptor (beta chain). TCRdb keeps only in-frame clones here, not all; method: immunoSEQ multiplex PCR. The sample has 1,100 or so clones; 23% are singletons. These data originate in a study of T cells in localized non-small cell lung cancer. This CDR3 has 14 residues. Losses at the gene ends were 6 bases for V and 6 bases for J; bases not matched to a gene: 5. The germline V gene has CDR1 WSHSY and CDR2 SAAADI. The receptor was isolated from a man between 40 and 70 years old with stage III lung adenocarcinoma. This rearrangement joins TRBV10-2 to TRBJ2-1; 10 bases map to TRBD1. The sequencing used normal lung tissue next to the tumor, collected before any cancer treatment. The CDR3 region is CASSGTGVGNEQFF. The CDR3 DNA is TGCGCCAGCAGCGGGACAGGGGTGGGCAATGAGCAGTTCTTC.